The rows below give T cell receptor beta chains drawn from one sample of a study of vaccination and CD4 T cells after COVID-19. These receptors' targets are unknown. A single record per CDR3 protein comes from TCRdb applying MiXCR to the PCR reads. The sample has about 10,000 distinct CDR3 sequences; about 45% are singletons. The specimen was CD4+ T cells from blood, cultured in vitro. These receptors came from a human donor who had recovered from COVID-19. The CDR3 runs from the conserved cysteine through the conserved F or W. A D gene is named only where the DNA matches it firmly. Clone size is shown for a subset of rows, as once, few, many or a class of expanded clone.

j_call clone_size d_call v_call cdr3_aa cdr3_nt
TRBJ2-3 few NA TRBV20-1 CSADPLLLRAGDTQYF TGCAGTGCTGACCCCCTACTCTTACGAGCGGGAGATACGCAGTATTTT
TRBJ2-1 NA NA TRBV7-9 CASSSSVRGGSSSYNEQFF TGTGCCAGCAGCTCATCGGTGAGAGGGGGTTCTAGTTCCTACAATGAGCAGTTCTTC
TRBJ2-6 NA TRBD2 TRBV27 CASSPPGGSTGANVLTF TGTGCCAGCAGTCCCCCGGGGGGGTCCACTGGGGCCAACGTCCTGACTTTC
TRBJ2-3 once NA TRBV19 CASSIAITDTQYF TGTGCCAGTAGTATAGCCATAACAGATACGCAGTATTTT
TRBJ2-1 NA NA TRBV6-4 CASSKEISKVHEQFF TGTGCCAGCAGTAAGGAGATCTCGAAGGTCCATGAGCAGTTCTTC
TRBJ1-2 NA TRBD1 TRBV5-6 CASSPGTGLRRVYGYTF TGTGCCAGCAGCCCCGGGACAGGGCTTCGAAGAGTCTATGGCTACACCTTC
TRBJ1-2 NA TRBD1 TRBV2 CATGAGTGFPYTF TGTGCCACCGGCGCCGGGACAGGGTTCCCCTACACCTTC
TRBJ2-7 NA TRBD1 TRBV27 CASSSRQGTSVSVYEQYF TGTGCCAGCAGTTCCAGACAGGGAACGTCGGTTAGTGTCTACGAGCAGTACTTC
TRBJ2-3 NA NA TRBV20-1 CSAREGRGRTDTQYF TGCAGTGCTAGAGAGGGGCGTGGGCGGACAGATACGCAGTATTTT
TRBJ1-6 NA TRBD1 TRBV5-1 CASSRRDRGSSPLHF TGCGCCAGCAGCCGCCGGGACAGGGGGTCGTCACCCCTCCACTTT
TRBJ2-7 NA TRBD1 TRBV6-5 CASSSQRQGVYEQYF TGTGCCAGCAGTTCCCAACGGCAGGGGGTCTACGAGCAGTACTTC
TRBJ2-2 few TRBD1 TRBV9 CASSAWTGGHTGELFF TGTGCCAGCAGCGCGTGGACAGGGGGCCACACCGGGGAGCTGTTTTTT
TRBJ2-1 NA NA TRBV2 CASRVEGILFSYNEQFF TGTGCCAGCAGAGTTGAGGGGATCCTCTTTTCCTACAATGAGCAGTTCTTC
TRBJ1-2 NA NA TRBV6-5 CASSSNGPRDSTF TGTGCCAGCAGTTCTAATGGGCCCAGGGATAGCACCTTC
TRBJ1-2 NA TRBD1 TRBV5-1 CASSQSSLTGGTYGYTF TGCGCCAGCAGCCAGTCGTCCTTGACAGGGGGCACCTATGGCTACACCTTC
TRBJ2-5 NA TRBD1 TRBV19 CASSTDRGETQYF TGTGCCAGTAGCACAGACAGGGGAGAGACCCAGTACTTC
TRBJ2-5 NA TRBD1 TRBV11-3 CASSFTGGRGETQYF TGTGCCAGCAGCTTTACAGGGGGCAGAGGGGAGACCCAGTACTTC
TRBJ1-2 NA NA TRBV5-1 CASSLEGDGYGYTF TGCGCCAGCAGCTTGGAGGGGGACGGGTATGGCTACACCTTC
TRBJ1-1 NA NA TRBV30 CAWSVLQSTGKAEAFF TGTGCCTGGAGTGTACTCCAGAGTACAGGGAAGGCTGAAGCTTTCTTT
TRBJ1-6 NA NA TRBV5-6 CASSLGRDSPLHF TGTGCCAGCAGCTTGGGGCGGGATTCACCCCTCCACTTT
TRBJ2-2 NA NA TRBV4-3 CASSQDLQVNTGELFF TGCGCCAGCAGCCAAGATTTACAGGTTAACACCGGGGAGCTGTTTTTT
TRBJ1-2 few NA TRBV15 CATSRLGRSGYTF TGTGCCACCAGCAGGTTGGGGCGCTCGGGCTACACCTTC
TRBJ1-4 NA NA TRBV2 CASSEASEKLFF TGTGCCAGCAGTGAAGCTAGTGAAAAACTGTTTTTT
TRBJ2-7 NA TRBD2 TRBV20-1 CSARDSRLAGPFSYEQYF TGCAGTGCTAGAGATAGTAGACTAGCGGGGCCTTTCTCCTACGAGCAGTACTTC
TRBJ1-2 NA NA TRBV4-1 CASSHFVSQSATNYGYTF TGCGCCAGCAGCCACTTTGTATCCCAGTCAGCGACTAACTATGGCTACACCTTC
TRBJ1-1 NA TRBD1 TRBV19 CASRDRDREAFF TGTGCCAGTAGGGACCGGGACAGGGAAGCTTTCTTT
TRBJ1-1 NA NA TRBV3-1 CASNQDVTGLNTEAFF TGTGCCAGCAACCAAGATGTAACAGGCTTGAACACTGAAGCTTTCTTT
TRBJ2-2 few NA TRBV12-3/TRBV12-4 CASSFGENTGELFF TGTGCCAGCAGTTTCGGGGAGAACACCGGGGAGCTGTTTTTT
TRBJ1-1 NA NA TRBV2 CASSEVSRNTEAFF TGTGCCAGCAGTGAGGTGTCCAGGAACACTGAAGCTTTCTTT
TRBJ1-2 few TRBD1 TRBV6-1 CASRRGGTGDNGYTF TGTGCCAGTCGTCGAGGGGGGACAGGGGACAATGGCTACACCTTC
TRBJ1-2 medium-sized NA TRBV6-2/TRBV6-3 CASSRTQGVGSNYGYTF TGTGCCAGCAGTCGAACTCAGGGAGTTGGGAGTAACTATGGCTACACCTTC
TRBJ2-1 NA NA TRBV6-5 CASSYERSSYNEQFF TGTGCCAGCAGTTACGAACGGAGCTCCTACAATGAGCAGTTCTTC
TRBJ2-1 NA TRBD2 TRBV19 CASSIQRGASYNEQFF TGTGCCAGTAGTATCCAGCGGGGCGCCTCCTACAATGAGCAGTTCTTC
TRBJ2-3 NA NA TRBV11-1 CASSSAREDTQYF TGTGCCAGCAGCAGCGCGCGGGAAGATACGCAGTATTTT
TRBJ2-4 NA NA TRBV27 CASSPRLAKNIQYF TGTGCCAGCAGTCCCAGACTAGCCAAAAACATTCAGTACTTC
TRBJ2-7 once TRBD1 TRBV30 CAWKGTGVLSSYEQYF TGTGCCTGGAAAGGGACAGGAGTCCTCAGCTCCTACGAGCAGTACTTC
TRBJ2-3 NA NA TRBV5-1 CASSSQPSSTDTQYF TGCGCCAGCAGCTCCCAACCCTCTAGCACAGATACGCAGTATTTT
TRBJ1-3 few TRBD1 TRBV6-1 CASSDQGVLSGNTIYF TGTGCCAGCAGTGACCAGGGGGTTTTATCTGGAAACACCATATATTTT
TRBJ1-2 NA NA TRBV19 CASSINSYYGYTF TGTGCCAGTAGTATAAACAGCTACTATGGCTACACCTTC
TRBJ1-2 NA TRBD1 TRBV10-3 CAVGQGPNYGYTF TGTGCCGTGGGACAGGGCCCTAACTATGGCTACACCTTC
TRBJ1-2 NA NA TRBV5-4 CASSWGSGGSYGYTF TGTGCCAGCAGCTGGGGGTCGGGTGGCTCTTATGGCTACACCTTC
TRBJ1-1 medium-sized NA TRBV30 CAWSRSFNTEAFF TGTGCCTGGAGTAGGAGTTTCAACACTGAAGCTTTCTTT
TRBJ1-1 few NA TRBV5-1 CASSSVPGLNTEAFF TGCGCCAGCAGCTCCGTTCCAGGACTGAACACTGAAGCTTTCTTT
TRBJ1-4 few TRBD1 TRBV15 CATSRAGGKDRVEKLFF TGTGCCACCAGCAGAGCGGGGGGAAAGGACAGGGTGGAAAAACTGTTTTTT
TRBJ1-4 NA TRBD1 TRBV6-1 CASRKRRDSSTNEKLFF TGTGCCAGCAGGAAACGACGGGACAGTTCAACTAATGAAAAACTGTTTTTT